This TCR beta chain came from a study of T cells in Graves' hyperthyroidism and ophthalmopathy. Study overall: Peripheral blood was collected at initial diagnosis, before any treatment. General observations from the study: The blood repertoire included most of the expanded thyroid clonotypes above 0.001. Ophthalmopathy was identified by the model a median around 5.9 months ahead of onset.

CDR3 length: 14 amino acids. Trimming took 3 bases from V and 4 from J, leaving 14 bases between them. Germline values: CDR1 SGDLS, CDR2 YYNGEE. TCR beta CDR3 region amplification was performed from RNA transcripts. Using the HTBI primer set, a first-round RT-PCR was run on the TCR CDR3. Each CDR3 protein gets one entry after TCRdb re-called the multiplex PCR reads with MiXCR. Seen here are roughly 580,000 distinct CDR3 sequences, over 11% observed once, and the top ten hold 5.8%. The hyperthyroidism patients had all been newly diagnosed, and their disease duration was under 2 months. Their ages ranged from 18 to 65 years. Notes on this clonotype: The antigen is undetermined.

This clonotype was sampled from a woman between 25 and 40 years old with Graves' hyperthyroidism that later progressed to Graves' ophthalmopathy. The rearrangement uses TRBV9 and TRBJ2-7; the D gene could be TRBD1 or TRBD2 (5 bases each). The sample consisted of blood. The CDR3: CASSAGTDLYEQYF. The CDR3 DNA follows: TGTGCCAGCAGCGCCGGGACCGACCTATACGAGCAGTACTTC.